Listed below are T cell receptor beta chains from one sample, sequenced in a study of blood T cells in healthy people across ages. TCRdb re-analysed the 5' RACE reads in MiXCR, keeping a single row per CDR3 protein. The sample contains about 1.4 million distinct CDR3 sequences, approximately 63% of which appear only once. The specimen was blood. These receptor sequences come from a man younger than 35 in good health. Both conserved end residues are part of each CDR3. D genes are given only for firm matches. Rows may omit the clone size; those that give it use once, few, many or a size class.

>TRBV27|.|.|TRBJ2-1
TGTGCCAGCAGTTCCCCCGCTGCGAGGGCCACTAATGAGCAGTTCTTC
CASSSPAARATNEQFF
>TRBV18|.|.|TRBJ1-1
TGTGCCAGCTCCGTAGTGAACACTGAAGCTTTCTTT
CASSVVNTEAFF
>TRBV7-6|TRBD2|.|TRBJ2-1
TGTGCCAGCAGCGGACTAGCGGGAGGTTCCAATGAGCAGTTCTTC
CASSGLAGGSNEQFF
>TRBV30|.|.|TRBJ1-1
TGTGCCTGGAGTGTATCCAGGGGCACTGAAGCTTTCTTT
CAWSVSRGTEAFF
>TRBV12-3/TRBV12-4|.|many|TRBJ2-7
TGTGCCAGCAGTCCCGGTGTCTACGAGCAGTACTTC
CASSPGVYEQYF
>TRBV6-2/TRBV6-3|TRBD2|.|TRBJ2-3
TGTGCCAGCAGTTACGTCGGGACTAGTGCCGATACGCAGTATTTT
CASSYVGTSADTQYF
>TRBV20-1|.|.|TRBJ2-7
TGCAGTGCTAGGTCTAGGACTACCTACTACGAGCAGTACTTC
CSARSRTTYYEQYF
>TRBV12-3/TRBV12-4|TRBD1|.|TRBJ2-7
TGTGCCAGCAGTTCTCGGGACAGGCACCCCTCCTACGAGCAGTACTTC
CASSSRDRHPSYEQYF
>TRBV6-5|.|.|TRBJ2-7
TGTGCCAGCAGTTACACTTTTCCTGTGGGCGAGCAGTACTTC
CASSYTFPVGEQYF
>TRBV20-1|TRBD2|many|TRBJ2-7
TGCAGTGCTAGGGAACTAGCGGGTTCCTACGAGCAGTACTTC
CSARELAGSYEQYF
>TRBV4-1|TRBD1|few|TRBJ1-5
TGCGCCAGCAGCCAAGACCTGACAGGGAGGGCCTATAATCAGCCCCAGCATTTT
CASSQDLTGRAYNQPQHF
>TRBV24-1|.|.|TRBJ2-4
TGTGCCACCAGTTCCCCGCACGACATTCAGTACTTC
CATSSPHDIQYF
>TRBV27|.|.|TRBJ1-2
TGTGCCAGCAGTTTAATTCAGGGACTGCCCTATGGCTATACCTTC
CASSLIQGLPYGYTF
>TRBV11-2|.|.|TRBJ2-7
TGTGCCAGCAGCTTCGTCCGAAAGCAGTACTTC
CASSFVRKQYF
>TRBV7-6|.|.|TRBJ2-7
TGTGCCAGCAGCTTAATGGCTAACTCCTACGAGCAGTACTTC
CASSLMANSYEQYF
>TRBV15|.|few|TRBJ2-1
TGTGCCACCAGCGGAATACCTTCCTACAATGAGCAGTTCTTC
CATSGIPSYNEQFF
>TRBV28|TRBD1|.|TRBJ1-2
TGTGCCAGCATAAGCAGGGGGCGCGATGGCTACACCTTC
CASISRGRDGYTF
>TRBV7-2|TRBD1|.|TRBJ1-1
TGTGCCAGCAGCCTACAGACAGGGAGAACTGAAGCTTTCTTT
CASSLQTGRTEAFF
>TRBV2|TRBD2|few|TRBJ2-1
TGTGCCAGCACCCTGGTTAGCGGGATCGATGAGCAGTTCTTC
CASTLVSGIDEQFF
>TRBV24-1|.|.|TRBJ2-1
TGTGCCACCAGGGGGGGGCGCAATGAGCAGTTCTTC
CATRGGRNEQFF
>TRBV12-3/TRBV12-4|.|.|TRBJ2-2
TGTGCCAGCAGTTTCAGCTGGGAGTACACCGGGGAGCTGTTTTTT
CASSFSWEYTGELFF
>TRBV20-1|.|.|TRBJ1-2
TGCAGTGCTAGTAGGGCTGGCTATGGCTACACCTTC
CSASRAGYGYTF
>TRBV29-1|.|.|TRBJ2-1
TGCAGCGTTTTGGGCTCCTACAATGAGCAGTTCTTC
CSVLGSYNEQFF
>TRBV20-1|TRBD2|few|TRBJ2-1
TGCAGTGCCCAGACTAGCGGGAGCTCCTACAATGAGCAGTTCTTC
CSAQTSGSSYNEQFF
>TRBV7-9|.|.|TRBJ1-6
TGTGCCAGCAGCCCTAGAGGGGGTGACCTCCACTTT
CASSPRGGDLHF
>TRBV10-3|TRBD1|.|TRBJ2-7
TGTGCCCTGGGAGGACAGGGACCCCCCTACGAGCAGTACTTC
CALGGQGPPYEQYF
>TRBV20-1|.|.|TRBJ1-2
TGCAGTGTCCAGCGAAACAACTATGGCTACACCTTC
CSVQRNNYGYTF
>TRBV12-3/TRBV12-4|.|once|TRBJ1-1
TGTGCCAGCAGTTTCCGGCCTGCGAACACTGAAGCTTTCTTT
CASSFRPANTEAFF
>TRBV20-1|.|.|TRBJ2-1
TGCAGTGCTAGGTCCCTTTTCAATGAGCAGTTCTTC
CSARSLFNEQFF
>TRBV20-1|TRBD1|.|TRBJ1-2
TGCAGTGCTGCCGGACAGGGGGCTTATGGCTACACCTTC
CSAAGQGAYGYTF
>TRBV12-3/TRBV12-4|.|.|TRBJ2-5
TGTGCCAGCAGTTTCGGGGGGCGCATGGGGGAGCAGTACTTC
CASSFGGRMGEQYF
>TRBV4-2|TRBD1|.|TRBJ2-5
TGTGCCAGCAGCCAAGAAGACAGGGACCTGGAGGAGACCCAGTACTTC
CASSQEDRDLEETQYF
>TRBV20-1|.|.|TRBJ2-7
TGCAGTGCTAGGGTTCCCCAGGCAGCGTCCTACGAGCAGTACTTC
CSARVPQAASYEQYF
>TRBV10-3|TRBD1|.|TRBJ2-7
TGTGCCATCAGCGCCGGACAGGGCCCCTACGAGCAGTACTTC
CAISAGQGPYEQYF
>TRBV29-1|.|.|TRBJ2-7
TGCAGCGTTGAACGGAGGGCGGTTGGCTACGAGCAGTACTTC
CSVERRAVGYEQYF
>TRBV5-6|.|.|TRBJ1-6
TGTGCCAGCAGCTTGGAGGAAACCTATAATTCACCCCTCCACTTT
CASSLEETYNSPLHF
>TRBV27|TRBD1|few|TRBJ1-5
TGTGCCAGCAGTTTAGGGACAGATTACAATCAGCCCCAGCATTTT
CASSLGTDYNQPQHF
>TRBV12-3/TRBV12-4|.|.|TRBJ1-2
TGTGCCAGCAGTTTAGGAAAGGCGGACGAGAACTATGGCTACACCTTC
CASSLGKADENYGYTF
>TRBV10-3|.|few|TRBJ1-2
TGTGCCATCAGTAGTGACAGATCGCAAATCTATGGCTACACCTTC
CAISSDRSQIYGYTF
>TRBV5-1|.|few|TRBJ2-7
TGCGCCAGCAGCCCGAACTTGGGATACGAGCAGTACTTC
CASSPNLGYEQYF
>TRBV20-1|.|.|TRBJ2-7
TGCAGTGCCGAGGAAGTAGGGGAGTACGAGCAGTACTTC
CSAEEVGEYEQYF
>TRBV6-2/TRBV6-3|.|.|TRBJ2-1
TGTGCCAGCAGTTACCCGGGTTATGAGCAGTTCTTC
CASSYPGYEQFF
>TRBV15|.|.|TRBJ1-2
TGTGCCGCCAGCAGAGTACTGGGCTATGGCTACACCTTC
CAASRVLGYGYTF
>TRBV15|TRBD1|.|TRBJ2-6
TGTGCCACCAGCTGGACAGGTGTCTCTGGGGCCAACGTCCTGACTTTC
CATSWTGVSGANVLTF
>TRBV29-1|.|.|TRBJ2-2
TGCAGCGTTGACAGGCCTAACACCGGGGAGCTGTTTTTT
CSVDRPNTGELFF
>TRBV20-1|.|.|TRBJ1-2
TGCAGTGCTAGATCCGTGGTAGCTGGCTACACCTTC
CSARSVVAGYTF
>TRBV29-1|.|few|TRBJ1-1
TGCAGCGTTGCCAAGGATGCGGGCACTGAAGCTTTCTTT
CSVAKDAGTEAFF
>TRBV5-1|.|.|TRBJ2-5
TGCGCCAGCAGCCCCAGTCAAGTAGCAACTAACTCTTTCCAAGAGACCCAGTACTTC
CASSPSQVATNSFQETQYF
>TRBV10-3|TRBD2|.|TRBJ2-4
TGTGCCATCAGTGTGTCAGGGGCTAGCGGGGGCCAAAAAAACATTCAGTACTTC
CAISVSGASGGQKNIQYF
>TRBV6-2/TRBV6-3|.|.|TRBJ2-1
TGTGCCAGCAGTCTATGGGACGCCAATGAGCAGTTCTTC
CASSLWDANEQFF
>TRBV5-1|TRBD2|few|TRBJ2-5
TGCGCCAGTAGGACTAGCGGGGGACAAGAGACCCAGTACTTC
CASRTSGGQETQYF